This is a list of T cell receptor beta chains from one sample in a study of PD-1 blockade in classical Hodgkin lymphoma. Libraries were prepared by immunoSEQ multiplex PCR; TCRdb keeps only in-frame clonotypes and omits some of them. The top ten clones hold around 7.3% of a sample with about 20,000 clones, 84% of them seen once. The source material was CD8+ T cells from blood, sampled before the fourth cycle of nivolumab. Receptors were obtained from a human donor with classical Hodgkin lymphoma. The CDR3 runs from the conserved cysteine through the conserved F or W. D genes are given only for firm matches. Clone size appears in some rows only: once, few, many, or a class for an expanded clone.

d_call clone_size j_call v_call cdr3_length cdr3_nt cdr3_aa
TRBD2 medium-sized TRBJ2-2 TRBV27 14 TGTGCCAGCAGACCGGGACTAGTTACCGGGGAGCTGTTTTTT CASRPGLVTGELFF
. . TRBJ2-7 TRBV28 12 TGTGCCAGCAGTTTATTGGGTCGCGAGCAGTACTTC CASSLLGREQYF
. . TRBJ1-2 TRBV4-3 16 TGCGCCAGCAGCCAAGGGCTGGGGGTTACTGGTTATGGCTACACCTTC CASSQGLGVTGYGYTF
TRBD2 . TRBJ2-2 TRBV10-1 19 TGCGCCAGCAGTGAAATCCGGCGGGGGGGCCTCAGTGACACCGGGGAGCTGTTTTTT CASSEIRRGGLSDTGELFF
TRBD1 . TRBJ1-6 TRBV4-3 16 TGCGCCAGCAGCCAATCTTGGGGACAGGGTAATTCACCCCTCCACTTT CASSQSWGQGNSPLHF
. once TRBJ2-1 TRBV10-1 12 TGCGCCAGCAGTGTGGGACCCAATGAGCAGTTCTTC CASSVGPNEQFF
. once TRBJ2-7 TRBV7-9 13 TGTGCCAGCAGACCCTTAAAGTCCTACGAGCAGTACTTC CASRPLKSYEQYF
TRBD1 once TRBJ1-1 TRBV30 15 TGTGCCTGGAGTGAAGACAGGGGGGAATACACTGAAGCTTTCTTT CAWSEDRGEYTEAFF
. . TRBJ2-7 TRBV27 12 TGTGCCACCTACGGAAGTTCCTACGAGCAGTACTTC CATYGSSYEQYF
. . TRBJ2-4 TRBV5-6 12 TGTGCCAGCAGCTTGGGGGAAAACATTCAGTACTTC CASSLGENIQYF
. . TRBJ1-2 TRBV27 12 TGTGCCAGCAGTTTTAATGGGGGTGGCTACACCTTC CASSFNGGGYTF
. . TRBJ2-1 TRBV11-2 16 TGTGCCAGCAGCTTATTGCCGGGGGACGACTACAATGAGCAGTTCTTC CASSLLPGDDYNEQFF
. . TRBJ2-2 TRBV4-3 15 TGCGCCAGCAGCCAAGATGGCAAAGGTGCCGGGGAGCTGTTTTTT CASSQDGKGAGELFF
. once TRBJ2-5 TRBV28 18 TGTGCCAGCAGTTCCCTACTCCCTCGTAAGGGTTTCCAAGAGACCCAGTACTTC CASSSLLPRKGFQETQYF
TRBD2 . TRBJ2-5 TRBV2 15 TGTGCCAGCAGTGAACTAGCGGGTCGTCAAGAGACCCAGTACTTC CASSELAGRQETQYF
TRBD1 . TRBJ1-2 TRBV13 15 TGTGCCAGCAGCTCCGGGACAGCCGGCAACTATGGCTACACCTTC CASSSGTAGNYGYTF
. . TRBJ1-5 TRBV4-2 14 TGTGCCAGCAGCTTTTCGTGGTCCTATCAGCCCCAGCATTTT CASSFSWSYQPQHF
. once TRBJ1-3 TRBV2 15 TGTGCCAGCAATCAGCCGGGCTTCTCTGGAAACACCATATATTTT CASNQPGFSGNTIYF
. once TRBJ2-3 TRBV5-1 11 TGCGCCAGCAGGGACTCAGATACGCAGTATTTT CASRDSDTQYF
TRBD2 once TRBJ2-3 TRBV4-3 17 TGCGCCAGCAGTCACAGGCGCGGGGGTTTGGATCAAGATACGCAGTATTTT CASSHRRGGLDQDTQYF
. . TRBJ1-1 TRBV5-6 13 TGTGCCAGCAGCTTGGCCAGGGTCACGGAAGCTTTCTTT CASSLARVTEAFF
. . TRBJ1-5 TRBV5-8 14 TGTGCCAGCAGCTACAGGGTCGGAAATCAGCCCCAGCATTTT CASSYRVGNQPQHF
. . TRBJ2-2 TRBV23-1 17 TGCGCCAGCAGTCAACGCTTCAGGGGTGGTGGGACCGGGGAGCTGTTTTTT CASSQRFRGGGTGELFF
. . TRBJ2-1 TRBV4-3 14 TGCGCCAGCAGCCAAGATTGGAGTGCCACTGAGCAGTTCTTC CASSQDWSATEQFF
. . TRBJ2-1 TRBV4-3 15 TGCGCCAGCGGGCCTCAGGACGGATTTTACAATGAGCAGTTCTTC CASGPQDGFYNEQFF
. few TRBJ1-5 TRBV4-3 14 TGCGCCAGCAGCCAAGTAGTGAGCAATCAGCCCCAGCATTTT CASSQVVSNQPQHF
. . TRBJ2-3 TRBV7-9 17 TGTGCCAGCAGCTTTTCCGACAACCATCTACACACAGATACGCAGTATTTT CASSFSDNHLHTDTQYF
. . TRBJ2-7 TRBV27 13 TGTGCCAGCAGCCTACAGGTCTCCTACGAGCAGTACTTC CASSLQVSYEQYF
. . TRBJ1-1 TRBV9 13 TGTGCCAGCAGCCTTGGGGGGGCCACTGAAGCTTTCTTT CASSLGGATEAFF
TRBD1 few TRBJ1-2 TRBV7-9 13 TGTGCCAGCAGCTCGGGTGGACAGGTTGGCTACACCTTC CASSSGGQVGYTF
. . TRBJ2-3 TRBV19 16 TGTGCCAGTAGTAGATGGGATGACAGGCTCACAGATACGCAGTATTTT CASSRWDDRLTDTQYF
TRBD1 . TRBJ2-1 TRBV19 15 TGTGCCAGTAGTAGGGTGACAGGGAACTACAATGAGCAGTTCTTC CASSRVTGNYNEQFF
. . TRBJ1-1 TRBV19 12 TGTGCCAGTACCATAGGGTACACTGAAGCTTTCTTT CASTIGYTEAFF
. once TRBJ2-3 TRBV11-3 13 TGTGCCAGCAGCTTAGGGTACACAGATACGCAGTATTTT CASSLGYTDTQYF
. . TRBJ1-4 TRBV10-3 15 TGTGCCATCAGTGAGTCCGGGACCACAAATGAAAAACTGTTTTTT CAISESGTTNEKLFF
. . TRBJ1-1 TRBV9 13 TGTGCCAGCAGCGTGCAAGAGAACACTGAAGCTTTCTTT CASSVQENTEAFF
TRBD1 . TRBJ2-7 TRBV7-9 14 TGTGCCAGCAGCCGAGGGACAGGGATCTACGAGCAGTACTTC CASSRGTGIYEQYF
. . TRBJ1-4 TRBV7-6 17 TGTGCCAGCAGCCCCATTCGGGCAGGGGTCGAGGAAGAAAAACTGTTTTTT CASSPIRAGVEEEKLFF
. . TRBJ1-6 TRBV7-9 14 TGTGCCAGCAGCTTAGGGGTGTTGCATTCACCCCTCCACTTT CASSLGVLHSPLHF
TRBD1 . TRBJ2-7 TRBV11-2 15 TGTGCCAGCAGTTGGGGACAGGGGAGATCCTACGAGCAGTACTTC CASSWGQGRSYEQYF
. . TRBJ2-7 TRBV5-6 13 TGTGCCAGCAGCTTCGGCAGTCCCTACGAGCAGTACTTC CASSFGSPYEQYF
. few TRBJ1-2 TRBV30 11 TGTGCCTGGAGTGACAGGCCGCGAGGAACCTTC CAWSDRPRGTF
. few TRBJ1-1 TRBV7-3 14 TGTGCCAGCAGCCCCAATACCGCGGACAGAGAAGCTTTCTTT CASSPNTADREAFF
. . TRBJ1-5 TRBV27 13 TGTGCCAGCAGTTGGGGGCTCGGCCAGCCCCAGCATTTT CASSWGLGQPQHF
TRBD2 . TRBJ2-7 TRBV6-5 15 TGTGCCAGCAGCCCCGGGACTAGCGGGACCTACGAGCAGTACTTC CASSPGTSGTYEQYF